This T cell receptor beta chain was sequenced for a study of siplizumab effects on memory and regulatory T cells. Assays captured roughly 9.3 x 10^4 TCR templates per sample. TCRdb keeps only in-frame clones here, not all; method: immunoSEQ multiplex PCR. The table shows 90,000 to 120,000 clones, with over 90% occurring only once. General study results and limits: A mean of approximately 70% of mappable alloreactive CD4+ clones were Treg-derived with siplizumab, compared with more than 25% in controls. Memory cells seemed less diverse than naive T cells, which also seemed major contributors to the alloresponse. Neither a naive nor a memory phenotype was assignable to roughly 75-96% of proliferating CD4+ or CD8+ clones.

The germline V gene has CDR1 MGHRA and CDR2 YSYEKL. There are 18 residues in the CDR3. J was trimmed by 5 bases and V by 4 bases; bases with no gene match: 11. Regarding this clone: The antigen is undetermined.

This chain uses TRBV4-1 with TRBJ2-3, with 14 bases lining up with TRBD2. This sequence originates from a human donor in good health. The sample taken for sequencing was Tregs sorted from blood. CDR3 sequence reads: CASSRGRLAGGPQDTQYF. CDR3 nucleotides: TGCGCCAGCAGCCGCGGGAGACTAGCGGGAGGGCCGCAAGATACGCAGTATTTT.